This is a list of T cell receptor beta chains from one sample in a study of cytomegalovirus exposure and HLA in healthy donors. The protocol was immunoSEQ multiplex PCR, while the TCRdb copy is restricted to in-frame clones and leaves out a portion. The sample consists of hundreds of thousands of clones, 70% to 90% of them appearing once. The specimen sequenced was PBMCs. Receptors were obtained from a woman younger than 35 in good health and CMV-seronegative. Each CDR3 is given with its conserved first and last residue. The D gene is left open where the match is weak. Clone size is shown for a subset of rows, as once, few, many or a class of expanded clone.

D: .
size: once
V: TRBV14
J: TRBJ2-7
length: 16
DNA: TGTGCCAGCAGCCAGAGCCAGGGACTCCCGCTTCTGGAGCAGTACTTC
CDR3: CASSQSQGLPLLEQYF

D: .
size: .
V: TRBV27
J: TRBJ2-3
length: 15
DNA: TGTGCCAGCAGTTTATCCGATTCTATTCCAAATACGCAGTATTTT
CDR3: CASSLSDSIPNTQYF

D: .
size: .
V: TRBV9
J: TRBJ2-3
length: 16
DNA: TGTGCCAGCAGCGTAGGGGTTAGCGATTCCACAGATACGCAGTATTTT
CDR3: CASSVGVSDSTDTQYF

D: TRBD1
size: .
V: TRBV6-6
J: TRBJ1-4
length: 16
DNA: TGTGCCAGCAGCAGCACTGACAGGGGAGCTAATGAAAAACTGTTTTTT
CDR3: CASSSTDRGANEKLFF

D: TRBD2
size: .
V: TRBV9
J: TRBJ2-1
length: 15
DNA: TGTGCCAGCAGCCAGACGACTAGCGGGAGCAATGAGCAGTTCTTC
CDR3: CASSQTTSGSNEQFF

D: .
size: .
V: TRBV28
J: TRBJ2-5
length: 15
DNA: TGTGCCAGCAGTTTTCAGGGCGTGGGCCAAGAGACCCAGTACTTC
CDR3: CASSFQGVGQETQYF

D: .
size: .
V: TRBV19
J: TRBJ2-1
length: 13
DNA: TGTGCCAGTAGTACCCTTTTAGCGCGAGAGCAGTTCTTC
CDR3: CASSTLLAREQFF

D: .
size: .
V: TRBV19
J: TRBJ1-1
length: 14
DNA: TGTGCCAGTAGTATCGGCAGGCCGAACACTGAAGCTTTCTTT
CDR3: CASSIGRPNTEAFF

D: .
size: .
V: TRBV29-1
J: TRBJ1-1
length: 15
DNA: TGCAGCGTTGAAGATCGGGGTGTGTGGAACCCTGAAGCTTTCTTT
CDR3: CSVEDRGVWNPEAFF

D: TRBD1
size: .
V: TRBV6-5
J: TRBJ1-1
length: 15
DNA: TGTGCCAGCAGTTACTCGGGACAGGGGAACACTGAAGCTTTCTTT
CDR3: CASSYSGQGNTEAFF

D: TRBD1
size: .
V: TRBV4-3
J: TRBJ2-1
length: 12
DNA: TGCGCCAGCAGCCAGGGACAGGGCGAGCAGTTCTTC
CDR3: CASSQGQGEQFF

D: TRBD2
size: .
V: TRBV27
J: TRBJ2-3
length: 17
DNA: TGTGCCAGCAGTTTGGGGACTAGCGGGAGTAGCACAGATACGCAGTATTTT
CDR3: CASSLGTSGSSTDTQYF

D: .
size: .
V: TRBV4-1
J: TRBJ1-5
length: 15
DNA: TGCGCCAGCAGCCAAAGGGATTCTGGGGCTCTACCCCAGCATTTT
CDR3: CASSQRDSGALPQHF

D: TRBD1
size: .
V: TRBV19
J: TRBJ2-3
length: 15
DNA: TGTGCCAGTAGTACCGGGACAGGGAGCACAGATACGCAGTATTTT
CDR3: CASSTGTGSTDTQYF

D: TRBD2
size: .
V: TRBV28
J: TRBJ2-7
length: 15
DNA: TGTGCCAGCAGTCTTTCTAGCGGGAGGAGGTACGAGCAGTACTTC
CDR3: CASSLSSGRRYEQYF

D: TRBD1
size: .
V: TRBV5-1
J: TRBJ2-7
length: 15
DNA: TGCGCCAGCAGCTTATCCGGGACAGTATCGTACGAGCAGTACTTC
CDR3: CASSLSGTVSYEQYF

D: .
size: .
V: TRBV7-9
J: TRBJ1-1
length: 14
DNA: TGTGCCAGCAGCTTAGTCCAGGACATGACTGAAGCTTTCTTT
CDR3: CASSLVQDMTEAFF

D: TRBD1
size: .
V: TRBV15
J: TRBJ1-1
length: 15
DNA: TGTGCCACCAGCAGAGTGGCAGGGGGAAACACTGAAGCTTTCTTT
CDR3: CATSRVAGGNTEAFF

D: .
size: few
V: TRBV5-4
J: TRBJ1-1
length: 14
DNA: TGTGCCAGCAGCTTGTCGGGGGTGAACACTGAAGCTTTCTTT
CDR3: CASSLSGVNTEAFF

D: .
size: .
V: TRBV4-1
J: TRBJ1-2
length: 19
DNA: TGCGCCAGCAGCCAAGATTCCCCCGAAAGCAGGGGAAGTCGGTATGGCTACACCTTC
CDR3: CASSQDSPESRGSRYGYTF

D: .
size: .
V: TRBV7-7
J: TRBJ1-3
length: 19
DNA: TGTGCTAGCAGCTTAGTTGTGCTTGGGGCCAAACGGCTCGGAGACACCATATATTTT
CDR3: CASSLVVLGAKRLGDTIYF

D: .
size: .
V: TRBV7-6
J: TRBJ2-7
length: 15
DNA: TGTGCCAGCAGCTTAACAGCGTGGGATGGGGGGGAGCAGTACTTC
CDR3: CASSLTAWDGGEQYF

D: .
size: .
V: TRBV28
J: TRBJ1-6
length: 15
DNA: TGTGCCAGCAGTTTAGGCCAGGGGTTCGCTTCACCCCTCCACTTT
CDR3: CASSLGQGFASPLHF

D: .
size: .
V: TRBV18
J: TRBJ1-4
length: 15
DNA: TGTGCCAGCTCACCTCGGGAAACAACTAATGAAAAACTGTTTTTT
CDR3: CASSPRETTNEKLFF

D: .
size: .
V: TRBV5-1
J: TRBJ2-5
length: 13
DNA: TGCGCCAGCAGCTTGATCCAGGGCGGGACCCAGTACTTC
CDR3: CASSLIQGGTQYF

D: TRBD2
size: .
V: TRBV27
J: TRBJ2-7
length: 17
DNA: TGTGCCAGCAGTTTATGGAACCCAAGGACTAGCTCCTACGAGCAGTACTTC
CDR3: CASSLWNPRTSSYEQYF

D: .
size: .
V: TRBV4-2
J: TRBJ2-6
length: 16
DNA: TGTGCCAGCAGCCAAGATAGACACTCTGGGGCCAACGTCCTGACTTTC
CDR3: CASSQDRHSGANVLTF

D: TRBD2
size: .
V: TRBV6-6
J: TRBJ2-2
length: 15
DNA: TGTGCCAGCAGTTACTCAGCAGGGAGGGCCGGGGAGCTGTTTTTT
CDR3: CASSYSAGRAGELFF

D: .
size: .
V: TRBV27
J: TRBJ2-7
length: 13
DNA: TGTGCCAGCAGTTTATCGGGTGGGCTCGAGCAGTACTTC
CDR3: CASSLSGGLEQYF

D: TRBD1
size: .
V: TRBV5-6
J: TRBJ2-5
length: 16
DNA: TGTGCCAGCAGCTTGGCCGGGACAGGGGGATGGGAGACCCAGTACTTC
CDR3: CASSLAGTGGWETQYF

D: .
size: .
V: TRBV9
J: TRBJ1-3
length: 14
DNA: TGTGCCAGCAGCGTTCGGGACTCTGGAAACACCATATATTTT
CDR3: CASSVRDSGNTIYF

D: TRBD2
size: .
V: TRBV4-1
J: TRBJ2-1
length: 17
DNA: TGCGCCAGCAGCCAAGAGAAAGCGGGAGCGCATCACAATGAGCAGTTCTTC
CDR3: CASSQEKAGAHHNEQFF

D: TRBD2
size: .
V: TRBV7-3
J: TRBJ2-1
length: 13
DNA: TGTGCCAGCAGCCTATCGACTAGCTATGAGCAGTTCTTC
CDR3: CASSLSTSYEQFF

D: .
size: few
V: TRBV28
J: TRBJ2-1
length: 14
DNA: TGTGCCAGCAGTCCAAGGAGCTCCTACAATGAGCAGTTCTTC
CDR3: CASSPRSSYNEQFF

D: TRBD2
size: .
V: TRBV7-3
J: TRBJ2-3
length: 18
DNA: TGTGCCAGCAGCTTAATCGGGACTAGCGGGAGTTCGACAGATACGCAGTATTTT
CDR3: CASSLIGTSGSSTDTQYF

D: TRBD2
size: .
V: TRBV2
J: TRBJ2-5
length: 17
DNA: TGTGCCAGCAGGGGGAGAGGACTAGCGGGGCGGCGAGAGACCCAGTACTTC
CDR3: CASRGRGLAGRRETQYF

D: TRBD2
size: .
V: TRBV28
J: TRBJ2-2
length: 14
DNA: TGTGCCAGCAGTTTATTGACTAGCGGCGGGGAGCTGTTTTTT
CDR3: CASSLLTSGGELFF

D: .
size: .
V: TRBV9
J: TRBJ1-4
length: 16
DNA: TGTGCCAGCAGCGTAGGAGGCGGGGGAACTAATGAAAAACTGTTTTTT
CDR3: CASSVGGGGTNEKLFF

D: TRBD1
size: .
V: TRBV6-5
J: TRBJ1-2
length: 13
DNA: TGTGCCAGCAGGTCGGACAGGGTGAGCGGCTACACCTTC
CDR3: CASRSDRVSGYTF

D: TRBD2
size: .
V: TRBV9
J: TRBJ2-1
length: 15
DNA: TGTGCCAGCAGCTTGGGACTAGCGGGATACAATGAGCAGTTCTTC
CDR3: CASSLGLAGYNEQFF

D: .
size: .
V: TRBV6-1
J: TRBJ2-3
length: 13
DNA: TGTGCCACCAGGTTAGCTAGCACAGATACGCAGTATTTT
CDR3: CATRLASTDTQYF

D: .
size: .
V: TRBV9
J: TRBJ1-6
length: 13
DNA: TGTGCCAGCAGCGGGACAGTGCGTTCACCCCTCCACTTT
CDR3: CASSGTVRSPLHF